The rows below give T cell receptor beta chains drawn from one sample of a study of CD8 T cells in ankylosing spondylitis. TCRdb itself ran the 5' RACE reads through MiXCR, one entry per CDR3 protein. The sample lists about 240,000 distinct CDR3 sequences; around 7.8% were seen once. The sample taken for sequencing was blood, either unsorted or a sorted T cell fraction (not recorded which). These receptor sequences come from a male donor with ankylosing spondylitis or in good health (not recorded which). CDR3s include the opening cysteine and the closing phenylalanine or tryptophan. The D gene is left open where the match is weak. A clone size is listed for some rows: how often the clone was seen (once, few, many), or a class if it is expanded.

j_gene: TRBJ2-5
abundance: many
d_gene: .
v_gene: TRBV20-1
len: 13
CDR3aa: CSASAPLEETQYF
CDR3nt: TGCAGTGCTAGCGCCCCTCTCGAAGAGACCCAGTACTTC

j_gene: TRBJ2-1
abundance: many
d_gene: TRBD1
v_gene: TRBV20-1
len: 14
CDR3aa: CSASPGQGANEQFF
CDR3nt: TGCAGTGCTTCTCCGGGACAGGGGGCTAATGAGCAGTTCTTC

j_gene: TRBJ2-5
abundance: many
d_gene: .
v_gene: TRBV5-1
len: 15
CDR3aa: CASSSLGTDQETQYF
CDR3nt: TGCGCCAGCAGCTCGTTAGGGACCGACCAAGAGACCCAGTACTTC

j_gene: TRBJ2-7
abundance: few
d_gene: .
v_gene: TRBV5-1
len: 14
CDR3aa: CASSLQGGLNEQYF
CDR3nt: TGCGCCAGCAGCCTCCAGGGGGGGCTTAACGAGCAGTACTTC

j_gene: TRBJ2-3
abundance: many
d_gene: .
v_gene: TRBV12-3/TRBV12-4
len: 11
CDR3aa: CASSSPDTQYF
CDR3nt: TGTGCCAGCAGTTCCCCAGATACGCAGTATTTT

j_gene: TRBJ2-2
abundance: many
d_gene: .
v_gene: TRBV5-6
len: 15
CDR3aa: CASSLGQVNAGELFF
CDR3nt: TGTGCCAGCAGCTTGGGGCAGGTCAACGCCGGGGAGCTGTTTTTT

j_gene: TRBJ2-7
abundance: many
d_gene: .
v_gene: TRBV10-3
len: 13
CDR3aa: CAILDRSSYEQYF
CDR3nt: TGTGCCATCCTAGACAGGAGCTCCTACGAGCAGTACTTC

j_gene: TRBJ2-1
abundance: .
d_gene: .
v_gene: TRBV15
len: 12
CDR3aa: CATSARGNEQFF
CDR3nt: TGTGCCACCAGCGCAAGAGGCAATGAGCAGTTCTTC

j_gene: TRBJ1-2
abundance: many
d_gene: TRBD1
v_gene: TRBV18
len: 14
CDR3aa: CASSPPGQGYGYTF
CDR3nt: TGTGCCAGCTCACCACCGGGACAGGGTTATGGCTACACCTTC

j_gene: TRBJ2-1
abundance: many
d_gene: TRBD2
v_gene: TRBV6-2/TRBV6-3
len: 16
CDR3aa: CASSYSSGRSYNEQFF
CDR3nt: TGTGCCAGCAGTTACTCTAGCGGGAGGTCCTACAATGAGCAGTTCTTC

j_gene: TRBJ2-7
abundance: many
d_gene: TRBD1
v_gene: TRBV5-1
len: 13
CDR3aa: CASSIDRAYEQYF
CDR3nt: TGCGCCAGCAGCATAGACAGGGCCTACGAGCAGTACTTC

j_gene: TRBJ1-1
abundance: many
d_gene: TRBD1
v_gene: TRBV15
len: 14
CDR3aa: CATSTGTGGPEAFF
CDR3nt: TGTGCCACCAGCACAGGGACAGGGGGTCCTGAAGCTTTCTTT

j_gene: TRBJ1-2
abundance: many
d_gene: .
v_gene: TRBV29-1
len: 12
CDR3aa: CSAAGTPYGYTF
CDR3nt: TGCAGCGCCGCCGGGACACCTTATGGCTACACCTTC

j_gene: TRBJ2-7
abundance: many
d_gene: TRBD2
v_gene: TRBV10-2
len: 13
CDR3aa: CASLAGGSYEQYF
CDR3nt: TGCGCCAGCTTAGCGGGAGGCTCATACGAGCAGTACTTC

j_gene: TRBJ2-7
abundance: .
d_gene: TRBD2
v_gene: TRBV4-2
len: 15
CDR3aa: CASSKGLAGAYEQYF
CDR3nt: TGTGCCAGCAGCAAAGGACTAGCGGGCGCGTACGAGCAGTACTTC

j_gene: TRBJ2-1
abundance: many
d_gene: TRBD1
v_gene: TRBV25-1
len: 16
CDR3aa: CASSESGTGALDEQFF
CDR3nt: TGTGCCAGCAGTGAATCGGGGACAGGGGCCTTGGATGAGCAGTTCTTC

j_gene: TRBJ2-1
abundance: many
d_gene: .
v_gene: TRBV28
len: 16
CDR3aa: CASSSPVELGYNEQFF
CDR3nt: TGTGCCAGCAGCTCACCCGTGGAGCTGGGCTACAATGAGCAGTTCTTC

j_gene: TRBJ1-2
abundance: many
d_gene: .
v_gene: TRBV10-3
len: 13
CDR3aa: CAIKPGINYGYTF
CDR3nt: TGTGCCATCAAACCAGGGATAAACTATGGCTACACCTTC

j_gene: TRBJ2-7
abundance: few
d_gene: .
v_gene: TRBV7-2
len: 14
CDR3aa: CASSLYPTGGEQYF
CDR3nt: TGTGCCAGCAGCTTATACCCCACCGGGGGCGAGCAGTACTTC

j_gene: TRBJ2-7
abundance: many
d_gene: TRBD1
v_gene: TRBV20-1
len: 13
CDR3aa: CSARGDSSYEQYF
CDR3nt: TGCAGTGCTAGAGGGGACAGTTCCTACGAGCAGTACTTC

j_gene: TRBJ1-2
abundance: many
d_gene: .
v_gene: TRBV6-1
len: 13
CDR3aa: CASSAAANYGYTF
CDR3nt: TGTGCCAGCAGTGCGGCAGCCAACTATGGCTACACCTTC

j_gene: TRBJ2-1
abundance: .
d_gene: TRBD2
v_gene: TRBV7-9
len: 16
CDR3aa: CASSGPGLAGHNEQFF
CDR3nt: TGTGCCAGCAGCGGACCGGGACTAGCGGGGCATAATGAGCAGTTCTTC

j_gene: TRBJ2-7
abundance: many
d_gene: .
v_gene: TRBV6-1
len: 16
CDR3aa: CASSQASGSWAYEQYF
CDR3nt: TGTGCCAGCAGTCAAGCCTCGGGTTCTTGGGCCTACGAGCAGTACTTC

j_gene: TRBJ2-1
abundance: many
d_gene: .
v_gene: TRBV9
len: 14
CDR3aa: CASSKGEFYNEQFF
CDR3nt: TGTGCCAGCAGTAAAGGGGAGTTCTACAATGAGCAGTTCTTC

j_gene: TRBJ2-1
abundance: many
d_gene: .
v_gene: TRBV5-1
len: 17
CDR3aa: CASSLVWDGSSYNEQFF
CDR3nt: TGCGCCAGCAGCTTGGTGTGGGACGGGAGCTCCTACAATGAGCAGTTCTTC

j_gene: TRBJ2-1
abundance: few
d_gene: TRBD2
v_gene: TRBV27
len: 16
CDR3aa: CASSSTSGSPYNEQFF
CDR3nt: TGTGCCAGCAGTTCAACTAGCGGGAGCCCCTACAATGAGCAGTTCTTC

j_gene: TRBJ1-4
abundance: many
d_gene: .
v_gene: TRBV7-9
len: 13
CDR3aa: CAVGARANEKLFF
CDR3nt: TGTGCCGTGGGGGCAAGGGCTAATGAAAAACTGTTTTTT